This T cell receptor beta chain was recovered during a study of cytomegalovirus exposure and HLA in healthy donors. Donors showed nominal health when sampled, although they likely had unrecorded immune exposures. Comments on this clone: Its antigen remains unknown.

The PCR employed 60 Vbeta primers together with 13 Jbeta primers. Repertoires were generated with immunoSEQ multiplex PCR, while TCRdb's copy carries only in-frame clones and drops some. The table lists 150,000 to 200,000 clones, just under 80% of them singletons. Study-wide results and limits: Most TCR sequences were uncommon, yet certain public TCRs appeared in many donors. More clonal expansion characterized HLA-associated TCR beta chains than equally common others in a later analysis.

Germline V gene data show CDR1 as WNHNN and CDR2 as SYGVQD (reference sequence). This CDR3 has 15 residues. The V end lost 4 bases, the J end lost 1 base, and 11 bases lay between the germline ends. The receptor was isolated from a woman in her forties in good health and CMV-seropositive. The chain has TRBV10-1 and TRBJ2-1, with D possibly TRBD1 on 6 matching bases. The sample was PBMCs. CDR3 DNA sequence: TGCGCCAGCAGTGTTTCCCAGGGGTCCTACAATGAGCAGTTCTTC. As protein: CASSVSQGSYNEQFF.